This T cell receptor (beta chain) appears in the sequencing data of a study of T cell clonality in common variable immunodeficiency. The table came from immunoSEQ multiplex PCR; TCRdb's copy has only in-frame clones and leaves some out. The sample contains about 35,000 clones, none of them singletons. Germline-derived CDR1 and CDR2 are SGHVS and FQNEAQ. The J segment lost 7 bases and the V segment lost 2 bases, leaving 12 bases of the junction unmatched. CDR3 length equals 16 residues. This clone was seen more than once but under ten times. Its target is not known. The read is 3 residues too short to cover the CDR3 end, so that end is filled in from the germline J gene. Study findings and constraints: Compared with controls, CVID subjects had fewer shared TCRbeta clones. CVID subjects showed higher TCRbeta clonality than healthy controls. In common variable immunodeficiency, TCR beta chains reportedly carried fewer deletions and N-nucleotide insertions.

The sequenced material came from peripheral blood mononuclear cells. The TCR comes from a person between 18 and 75 years old in good health. The J gene is TRBJ1-2, the V gene TRBV7-8; 8 bases align to TRBD1. The DNA read from the CDR3 is TGTGCCAGCAGCTTAACCCCCGGACAGGGAATAGGTGGC. Translation: CASSLTPGQGIGG. The CDR3 in its entirety is CASSLTPGQGIGGYTF.